The rows below give T cell receptor beta chains drawn from one sample of a study of yellow fever vaccine responses in identical twins. TCRdb re-analysed the RT-PCR reads in MiXCR, keeping a single row per CDR3 protein. This table has 12,000 or so distinct CDR3 sequences, 84% appearing once. The sample was T cells from blood (PBMCs), unsorted or a sorted subset (not recorded which), taken before or after yellow fever vaccination (not recorded which). The receptors originated from a woman aged 18-29 years who received the yellow fever vaccine. CDR3s include the opening cysteine and the closing phenylalanine or tryptophan. A D gene is named only where the DNA matches it firmly. Clone size is shown for a subset of rows, as once, few, many or a class of expanded clone.

TRBJ2-7 . TRBV7-2 . TGTGCCAGCAGCCTCAACTACGAGCAGTACTTC CASSLNYEQYF
TRBJ2-7 . TRBV12-3/TRBV12-4 . TGTGCCAGCAGTTTTGGGAATTCGTACGAGCAGTACTTC CASSFGNSYEQYF
TRBJ1-2 few TRBV10-3 . TGTGCCATCAGTGAGTCACGGGACTATGGCTACACCTTC CAISESRDYGYTF
TRBJ2-3 . TRBV11-3 . TGTGCCAGCAGCACTTTGGGGGGCCTTACCACAGATACGCAGTATTTT CASSTLGGLTTDTQYF
TRBJ2-1 . TRBV5-8 . TGTGCCAGCAGCTACCCTATCCACGCCAATGAGCAGTTCTTC CASSYPIHANEQFF
TRBJ1-6 . TRBV2 . TGTGCCAGCAGTCTCACAGGGCTTAATTCACCCCTCCACTTT CASSLTGLNSPLHF
TRBJ2-5 . TRBV29-1 . TGCAGCGTTGAAGATGGGGATAGGCTGTTTGAGTACTTC CSVEDGDRLFEYF
TRBJ2-2 . TRBV10-3 TRBD1 TGTGCCATCAGTGAAAAGGACAGGGGGAGGAACACCGGGGAGCTGTTTTTT CAISEKDRGRNTGELFF
TRBJ2-7 . TRBV2 . TGTGCCAGCACGGGGTCCCACGAGCAGTACTTC CASTGSHEQYF
TRBJ2-5 . TRBV29-1 . TGCAGCGAAAACACCATTGCTGGGACCCAGTACTTC CSENTIAGTQYF
TRBJ2-1 . TRBV29-1 . TGCAGCGTTGAAAGTGCGAATGAGCAGTTCTTC CSVESANEQFF
TRBJ2-3 . TRBV29-1 . TGCAGCGGTGGCCCCAGCACAGATACGCAGTATTTT CSGGPSTDTQYF
TRBJ2-1 . TRBV11-3 . TGTGCCAGCAGCCAGATGATGAGTCCGGGGAATGAGCAGTTCTTC CASSQMMSPGNEQFF
TRBJ2-5 . TRBV28 . TGTGCCAGCAGTTTATCACCAGGGGCGCTGCAAGAGACCCAGTACTTC CASSLSPGALQETQYF
TRBJ2-3 . TRBV6-2/TRBV6-3 . TGTGCCAGCGAACCTAGCGGCACAGATACGCAGTATTTT CASEPSGTDTQYF
TRBJ2-1 . TRBV6-1 TRBD1 TGTGCCAGCAGTCGACAGGGGGCGGAGGGTGGTGATGAGCAGTTCTTC CASSRQGAEGGDEQFF
TRBJ2-2 . TRBV7-3 . TGTGCCAGCAGCTTAAATCTGAGGGCCGGGGAGCTGTTTTTT CASSLNLRAGELFF
TRBJ2-3 . TRBV27 . TGTGCCAGCAGTTTATACTCCATTGACTCAGATACGCAGTATTTT CASSLYSIDSDTQYF
TRBJ2-3 few TRBV29-1 TRBD1 TGCAGCGTTACAATGACAGGGGCAGATACGCAGTATTTT CSVTMTGADTQYF
TRBJ1-2 . TRBV29-1 . TGCAGCGTTGATACCTATGGCTACACCTTC CSVDTYGYTF
TRBJ1-1 . TRBV15 TRBD1 TGTGCCACCAGCAGAGATTTGACAGGGGGCATGAACACTGAAGCTTTCTTT CATSRDLTGGMNTEAFF
TRBJ2-1 . TRBV30 TRBD2 TGTGCCTGGAGTACGGGACTAGCGGGAGGGAGTGAGCAGTTCTTC CAWSTGLAGGSEQFF
TRBJ2-5 . TRBV29-1 TRBD1 TGCAGCGGGACAGGGGTTCAAGAGACCCAGTACTTC CSGTGVQETQYF
TRBJ2-1 . TRBV4-2 TRBD1 TGTGCCAGCAGCCACGGAGGGACAGGATCGAGCTCCTACAATGAGCAGTTCTTC CASSHGGTGSSSYNEQFF
TRBJ1-1 . TRBV6-2/TRBV6-3 . TGTGCCAGCAGTTACAGGGAGAAGAACACTGAAGCTTTCTTT CASSYREKNTEAFF
TRBJ2-7 . TRBV6-5 TRBD2 TGTGCCAGCAGTTACGGCCTAGCGGACTACGAGCAGTACTTC CASSYGLADYEQYF
TRBJ2-3 few TRBV11-2 TRBD2 TGTGCCAGCAGCTGGGGGACTAGCGGAAACACAGATACGCAGTATTTT CASSWGTSGNTDTQYF
TRBJ2-1 . TRBV12-1 . TGTGCCAGCAGCTTTGTAGAGGAACATGAGCAGTTCTTC CASSFVEEHEQFF
TRBJ2-5 . TRBV29-1 . TGCAGCGTTGACCTGGGTAGGGGAGAGACCCAGTACTTC CSVDLGRGETQYF
TRBJ2-1 . TRBV29-1 TRBD1 TGCAGCGTTGAAGGGACAGGGTTACTCAATGAGCAGTTCTTC CSVEGTGLLNEQFF